This T cell receptor (beta chain) was captured by sequencing in a study of shared clonotypes between healthy human individuals (dated by TCRdb to the early 2020s). About the investigation overall: Three men and two women, aged 18 to 49 years, made up the cohort. For each donor, CD4 naive and CD4 memory were each run on three plates, CD8 naive on two plates, and CD8 memory on one plate. Blood TCR repertoires of five healthy adults were deeply sequenced to estimate repertoire size and the extent of clonotype sharing between individuals. To increase sequencing depth and limit assay-specific biases, TCR repertoire library preparation and sequencing were carried out by different laboratories using diverse techniques. Per donor, leukapheresis produced somewhere between about 0.9 and 9.5 billion PBMCs. Here is what the overall study found, with its caveats: Even with the large sequencing depth, rarefaction of the sorted-subset datasets indicated that sequencing was incomplete. Based on pairwise subsampling, the degree of clonotype sharing among donors was expected to be affected by sequencing depth. Sharing across four donors was observed for about 5% of naive CD4, 3% to 4% of naive CD8, about 2.5% of memory CD4, and about 0.4% of memory CD8 clonotypes. Sampling was restricted to blood, and TCR repertoires in tissues likely differ from the TCR repertoires found in blood. Because the study included a small number of donors, the genetic and exposure-history diversity represented was limited. Compared with non-shared clonotypes, the clonotypes found in all four sorted-subset donors had higher generation probabilities. Naive subsets generally had larger estimated clonotype richness than memory subsets.

With regard to this clone: The clone's antigen remains unknown. No clone much larger than this one lies a single base away; base qualities are absent.

Donors were healthy HIV-negative adults with no recently reported acute infections or vaccinations. Every donor was a Caucasian adult residing in Nashville, Tennessee, USA. CD4+ T cells were enriched by magnetic negative selection; naive cells were then positively selected on CD45RA, and the negative fraction formed the memory subset. Blood was obtained by leukapheresis, after which PBMCs were separated by Ficoll-Histopaque density gradient centrifugation and cryopreserved in liquid nitrogen vapor phase. Analytical flow cytometry was used to check the purity and quantity of every magnetically sorted T cell population. Each sorted fraction had its genomic DNA isolated and then quantified by UV absorbance on a Nanodrop 2000c. TCR CDR3 regions were amplified from genomic DNA by multiplex PCR using the deep immunoSEQ assay. Genomic DNA extracted from each cell subset was distributed evenly over all wells of several immunoSEQ 96-well plates, and each plate served as one replicate. For sorted subsets, about 0.2 ug genomic DNA, equal to about 30,000 T cell genomes, was loaded into each replicate PCR. The purified libraries were quantified using a Qubit 3.0 fluorometer, sized with a Bioanalyzer 2100, and then quantified again using the KAPA Library Quantification kit. Each immunoSEQ 96-well plate was sequenced on its own single-read 150-cycle Illumina NextSeq 550 flow cell. The authors' analysis ran thus. Because only junctional sequences without quality scores were contained in the immunoSEQ output, filtering matching that applied to full-length reads could not be performed. To assign V/J genes and CDR3, sequences were annotated using PyIR, a Python wrapper for IgBLAST v1.9, with IMGT germline references. Reads were removed for weak V/J assignments (E-value above 1e-6), missing CDR3, stop codons, out-of-frame junctions, or ambiguous translated residues. V3J clonotypes were defined as sequences sharing the same inferred V gene, J gene, and CDR3 amino acid sequence. Percentage overlap between repertoires was computed as shared unique clonotypes divided by the size of the smaller repertoire. Three approaches were used to assess repertoire richness: RTK rarefaction, the Chao1 estimator, and Recon v2.1 estimates of unobserved clonotypes. Generation probabilities were computed with OLGA for all TCRbeta clonotypes obtained by the gDNA method from a few donors. TCRdb holds this immuneACCESS table with in-frame rearrangements only. Some clones are missing; in checked studies, unresolved V genes explain under half, and the rest has no known cause. That table is the source of V, J and clone size, and D and trimming were worked out from the DNA. The sample data list 2,100,000 or so clones, and under 97% of these were observed just once. The ten largest make up approximately 0.13% of the sample.

Taken from cysteine to phenylalanine, the CDR3 has 15 residues. Solely the CDR3 DNA is kept, with 45 bases framed from the first base. The rearrangement combines TRBV21-1 with TRBJ2-7; the table names TRBD2, a call not compared with the DNA. TRBV21-1 is a pseudogene locus. The sample consisted of naive CD4+ T cells sorted from blood. According to the study, the label for this sample's cell subset or site signals: CD45RA+ positively selected. The origin of this receptor is a man aged 18 to 29 in good health. The CDR3 region reads CASSIALAITYEQYF. The DNA is as follows: TGTGCCAGCAGCATTGCCCTAGCGATTACCTACGAGCAGTACTTC.